The 21 T cell receptor beta chains given below trace back to one sample, sequenced in a study of long-term antiretroviral therapy in people with HIV. This was the immunoSEQ v3.0 assay at survey level. TCRdb keeps only in-frame clones here, not all; method: immunoSEQ multiplex PCR. The table shows about 48,000 clones, with around 80% occurring only once. The sequenced sample was unsorted PBMCs, obtained 0.8 years after starting antiretroviral therapy. Receptors were obtained from a woman under 30 with HIV.

The V gene is TRBV27, the J gene TRBJ2-3; a weak D match, TRBD2 (5 bases). Germline V lookup: CDR1 MNHEY, CDR2 SMNVEV (reference sequence). V shed 1 base and J shed 3 bases, with 14 bases lying between them. The length of the CDR3 is 16 residues. The CDR3, as DNA: TGTGCCAGCAGTTTATACTACCAGCTAGCAACAGATACGCAGTATTTT. Its translation: CASSLYYQLATDTQYF.

The CDR3 loop is CASSLRAGGANTGELFF. Written as DNA, the CDR3 is TGTGCCAGCAGCTTAAGGGCAGGGGGCGCGAACACCGGGGAGCTGTTTTTT. This chain uses TRBV7-3 with TRBJ2-2, with 8 bases fitting TRBD1. V was clipped by 1 base and J by 0 bases; unmatched bases: 4. Per germline, CDR1 SGHTA and CDR2 FQGTGA. The CDR3 loop spans 17 amino acids.

The rearrangement links TRBV4-2 to TRBJ2-3; D not certain. The CDR3 length is 15 residues. Germline-derived CDR1 and CDR2 are LGHNA and YNFKEQ. The V end lost 4 bases, the J end lost 0 bases, and 11 bases lay between the germline ends. The CDR3 coding sequence is TGTGCCAGCAGCCCCCGGACCAGAAGCACAGATACGCAGTATTTT. Its protein product is CASSPRTRSTDTQYF.

This rearrangement joins TRBV6-5 to TRBJ1-1; D remains unclear. The germline V gene has CDR1 MNHEY and CDR2 SVGAGI. Trimming pared 5 bases from V and 4 bases from J, leaving 14 bases between. This CDR3 has 14 amino acids. In nucleotides, the CDR3 is TGTGCCAGCAGTCCGGCGGCGTCTGCCACTGAAGCTTTCTTT. Its protein is CASSPAASATEAFF.

The chain couples TRBV19 to TRBJ1-5, with 10 bases fitting TRBD1. Trimming cost V 5 bases and J 6 bases; bases outside gene matches: 7. The CDR3 sequence is 15 residues long. Germline lookup yields CDR1 LNHDA and CDR2 SQIVND (reference sequence). Here the CDR3 reads CASSPTGGAGQPQHF. The DNA of the CDR3 is TGTGCCAGTAGTCCGACAGGGGGCGCGGGTCAGCCCCAGCATTTT.

The chain employs TRBV28 and TRBJ2-3; D possibly corresponds to TRBD1 (6 bases). Germline-derived CDR1 and CDR2 are MDHEN and SYDVKM. There are 16 residues in the CDR3. Trimming cost V 4 bases and J 2 bases, with 16 bases left between them. This chain's CDR3 is CASSSNRESPTDTQYF. DNA of the CDR3: TGTGCCAGCAGTTCCAACAGGGAGAGTCCCACAGATACGCAGTATTTT.

This chain links TRBV10-3 with TRBJ1-2, with D uncertain. The V gene's germline CDR1 is ENHRY and CDR2 SYGVKD. V was trimmed by 2 bases and J by 0 bases, leaving 13 bases between them. The CDR3 runs to 16 residues. The CDR3 loop is CAISERGMIANYGYTF. The CDR3, as DNA: TGTGCCATCAGTGAGAGAGGAATGATAGCTAACTATGGCTACACCTTC.

V and J are TRBV4-2 and TRBJ2-3; TRBD2 matches at 14 bases. Germline values: CDR1 LGHNA, CDR2 YNFKEQ. CDR3 length: 19 residues. The junction had 9 bases not matched to a gene; V was cut back by 0 bases and J by 4 bases. The CDR3 loop is CASSQDTTSGRAEADTQYF. The CDR3 nucleotides are TGTGCCAGCAGCCAAGATACGACTAGCGGGAGGGCCGAGGCAGATACGCAGTATTTT.

The rearrangement links TRBV5-5 to TRBJ1-2; possibly TRBD1 for D (6 bases). Trimming took off 4 bases at V and 9 bases at J, with 13 bases between the two ends. Germline loops: CDR1 SGHKS, CDR2 YYEKEE (reference sequence). CDR3 length: 12 amino acids. CDR3 sequence reads: CASSNRDTRYTF. For the CDR3, the DNA is TGTGCCAGCAGCAACCGGGACACTCGCTACACCTTC. Filled out from reference TRBV5-5 and TRBJ1-2, the complete variable domain reads DAGVTQSPTHLIKTRGQQVTLRCSPISGHKSVSWYQQVLGQGPQFIFQYYEKEERGRGNFPDRFSARQFPNYSSELNVNALLLGDSALYLCASSNRDTRYTFGSGTRLTVV.

This clone was detected once. J is TRBJ2-1 and V is TRBV4-3, with TRBD2 identical over 8 bases. Germline trimming cut 2 bases from V and 8 bases from J; bases unmatched to any gene: 11. CDR1 is LGHNA and CDR2 is YSLEER in the germline V gene. The CDR3 length is 16 residues. The CDR3 nucleotides are TGCGCCAGCAGCCAACTCCCAGCGGGAGATGTCCATGAGCAGTTCTTC. The encoded protein is CASSQLPAGDVHEQFF.

The chain links TRBV2 to TRBJ1-3; possible D gene TRBD1, 5 bases. Germline V gene lookup returns CDR1 SNHLY and CDR2 FYNNEI. The CDR3 contains 16 residues. Trimming stripped 6 bases from V and 0 bases from J, with 15 bases between. The CDR3, as DNA: TGTGCCAGCAGCGCATCCGATGGGGGCTCTGGAAACACCATATATTTT. Its protein product is CASSASDGGSGNTIYF.

This chain connects TRBV6-5 to TRBJ1-2, with D possibly TRBD1 on 5 matching bases. Trimming removed 7 bases from V and 4 bases from J, with 13 bases in between. The CDR3 spans 13 residues. Germline CDR1 reads MNHEY; CDR2 reads SVGAGI. The CDR3 reads CASTGPAPYGYTF. The CDR3 DNA sequence: TGTGCCAGCACAGGGCCTGCCCCCTATGGCTACACCTTC.

J is TRBJ2-5 and V is TRBV4-2, with 9 bases identical to TRBD2. The DNA end is more similar to TRBJ2-7, so the J call may be wrong. Germline V gene lookup returns CDR1 LGHNA and CDR2 YNFKEQ. This CDR3 spans 15 amino acids. CDR3 sequence: CASSQDLSGRYEQYF. The CDR3 region has the DNA TGTGCCAGCAGCCAAGATTTGAGCGGGAGGTACGAGCAGTACTTC.

V and J are TRBV7-3 and TRBJ1-2, with D possibly being TRBD1 (5 bases). Per germline, CDR1 SGHTA and CDR2 FQGTGA. Trimming removed 5 bases at V and 0 bases at J, with 13 bases between. The CDR3 has 15 amino acids. The CDR3 sequence is CASSPRPTANYGYTF. The CDR3, as DNA: TGTGCCAGCAGCCCCCGCCCGACAGCTAACTATGGCTACACCTTC.

The rearrangement uses TRBV14 and TRBJ2-3, with D maybe TRBD2 (5 bases). This CDR3 is built from 16 residues. V lost 1 base to trimming and J lost 0 bases, with 11 bases between them. The germline V gene encodes CDR1 SGHDN and CDR2 FVKESK. CDR3 in amino acids: CASSQASGISTDTQYF. Here the CDR3 DNA reads TGTGCCAGCAGCCAAGCGTCCGGGATAAGCACAGATACGCAGTATTTT.

The chain recombines TRBV11-2 with TRBJ1-4; possible D gene TRBD1, 6 bases. Germline V gene lookup returns CDR1 SGHAT and CDR2 FQNNGV. The V gene lost 5 bases and the J gene lost 5 bases, with 15 bases spanning the gap. CDR3 length: 15 residues. The CDR3 DNA reads as TGTGCCAGCAGCCAGGCAGGGGCTCAGAATGAAAAACTGTTTTTT. It codes for CASSQAGAQNEKLFF.

The chain employs TRBV5-1 and TRBJ1-1; no firm D call. This CDR3 is 15 amino acids long. CDR1 is SGHRS and CDR2 is YFSETQ in the germline V gene. The V gene lost 2 bases and the J gene lost 4 bases, with 15 bases spanning the gap. CDR3 DNA: TGCGCCAGCAGCTTCCGGTCCTCCCTGTCCACTGAAGCTTTCTTT. Translating gives CASSFRSSLSTEAFF.

This sequence joins TRBV18 and TRBJ2-3; 9 bases are a match to TRBD1. V gave up 4 bases and J gave up 6 bases; unmatched junction bases: 2. There are 13 residues in the CDR3. The germline gives CDR1 KGHSH, CDR2 LQKENI. The CDR3 is CASSRQGGDTQYF. DNA of the CDR3: TGTGCCAGCTCACGACAGGGGGGGGATACGCAGTATTTT.

This clone showed up just once. The chain uses TRBV11-2 and TRBJ1-1; TRBD1 is a possible D gene (6 bases). CDR3 length equals 15 residues. Germline values: CDR1 SGHAT, CDR2 FQNNGV. Trimming shortened V by 2 bases and J by 7 bases, and 17 bases separated the two germline ends. In nucleotides, the CDR3 is TGTGCCAGCAGCTTACTCGGCAGGGGCCAAATTGAAGCTTTCTTT. Protein: CASSLLGRGQIEAFF.

CDR3 DNA: TGTGCCAGCAGGGGAGGTAGCGGGTTGTGGATTCAGTACTTC. Translation gives CASRGGSGLWIQYF. This chain joins TRBV7-2 and TRBJ2-4, with 7 bases lining up with TRBD2. The CDR3 runs to 14 residues. J gave up 10 bases and V 6 bases, and 12 bases lay outside the gene matches. CDR1 is SGHTA and CDR2 is FQGNSA in the germline V gene.

The chain combines TRBV28 with TRBJ2-7, with TRBD2 identical over 8 bases. The CDR3 has 14 amino acids. J was trimmed by 3 bases and V by 5 bases; bases with no gene match: 6. Germline CDR1 MDHEN, CDR2 SYDVKM. CDR3 DNA: TGTGCCAGCAGTGGGATTAGCGGGGACTACGAGCAGTACTTC. It translates to CASSGISGDYEQYF.